The following is a T cell receptor beta chain sequence with its context. The sample originates from a study of blood T cell repertoires in COVID-19. Participants in the exposed group had met a COVID-19 case in the 2 weeks before joining the study. Assay used: immunoSEQ multiplex PCR; TCRdb lists only in-frame clones, some missing. The repertoire holds 300,000 to 350,000 clones, with 90% as singletons. The CDR3 sequence is 15 residues long. V gave up 1 base and J gave up 8 bases, with 12 bases separating them. Germline V gene data show CDR1 as SGHDN and CDR2 as FVKESK. The chain uses TRBV14 and TRBJ1-6; weak D call: TRBD1 (6 bases). What was sequenced was PBMCs or T cells enriched from blood (not recorded which). The sequence came from a woman aged 30 to 39 who had been exposed to COVID-19. In DNA, the CDR3 is TGTGCCAGCAGCCAAGTGGGGGCTTGGTATTCACCCCTCCACTTT. This translates into CASSQVGAWYSPLHF.